These T cell receptor beta chains were read from a single sample in a study of early T cells in non-severe SARS-CoV-2 infection. MiXCR, applied by TCRdb to the 5' RACE reads, yields one record per CDR3 protein. The table records fewer than 60,000 distinct CDR3 sequences, about 9.1% of them present only once. The sequenced material came from whole blood. The receptors were sampled from an adult who was a healthcare worker with PCR-confirmed SARS-CoV-2 infection or an uninfected control (not recorded which). Each CDR3 is given with its conserved first and last residue. The D gene is left open where the match is weak. Clone sizes are given selectively: once, few, many, or a class where the clone is expanded.

>TRBV29-1|-|TRBJ2-1|-
TGCAGCGCCGACAGCAGCGAGCAGTTCTTC
CSADSSEQFF
>TRBV30|-|TRBJ1-1|many
TGTGCCTGGAAAATGGAGGGAGTTACTGAAGCTTTCTTT
CAWKMEGVTEAFF
>TRBV4-3|-|TRBJ2-6|many
TGCGCCAGCAGCCAAGCAGCAGGGCAGAAATCTGGGGCCAACGTCCTGACTTTC
CASSQAAGQKSGANVLTF
>TRBV9|TRBD2|TRBJ2-1|-
TGTGCCAGCAGCGTAGCAAGTCTAGCGGAGAATGAGCAGTTCTTC
CASSVASLAENEQFF
>TRBV25-1|-|TRBJ2-3|once
TGTGCCAGCAGTGAATTGAACGGTGCTAGCACAGATACGCAGTATTTT
CASSELNGASTDTQYF
>TRBV7-2|TRBD2|TRBJ2-7|many
TGTGCCAGCAGCTTAGTTGGCGGGGGGGGCTCCTACGAGCAGTACTTC
CASSLVGGGGSYEQYF
>TRBV18|-|TRBJ1-2|many
TGTGCCAGCTCACTGGGCCCGGGCTACACCTTC
CASSLGPGYTF
>TRBV5-5|TRBD1|TRBJ1-2|many
TGTGCCAGCAGCAGAACCGGGACAGATACAAATGGCTACACCTTC
CASSRTGTDTNGYTF
>TRBV29-1|TRBD1|TRBJ2-3|many
TGCAGCGGGACGACAGGGTCTAGCACAGATACGCAGTATTTT
CSGTTGSSTDTQYF
>TRBV5-6|-|TRBJ1-1|few
TGTGCCAGCAGCTTGGCGGGTTTCACTGAAGCTTTCTTT
CASSLAGFTEAFF
>TRBV27|-|TRBJ2-2|-
TGTGCCAGCAGTCCGGGGACGACCACCGGGGAGCTGTTTTTT
CASSPGTTTGELFF
>TRBV7-8|TRBD1|TRBJ2-3|many
TGTGCCAGCAGACGAGGACAGGGGGTTGATTCGGATACGCAGTATTTT
CASRRGQGVDSDTQYF
>TRBV7-2|TRBD1|TRBJ2-2|-
TGTGCCAGCAGCCGAGACAGGGCAAGCACCGGGGAGCTGTTTTTT
CASSRDRASTGELFF
>TRBV7-9|-|TRBJ2-1|-
TGTGCCAGCAGCCCGTCGGGGGGCGCCGGGGATGAGCAGTTCTTC
CASSPSGGAGDEQFF
>TRBV10-1|-|TRBJ2-2|many
TGCGCCAGCAGTGATATGGGCGGGGAGCTGTTTTTT
CASSDMGGELFF
>TRBV5-1|TRBD2|TRBJ2-1|many
TGCGCCAGCAGCTCCGGGACTAGTGATACTGAGCAGTTCTTC
CASSSGTSDTEQFF
>TRBV27|-|TRBJ2-1|many
TGTGCCAGCAGTTTATCAGTCCTAGGGGATGGTATTGGGTACAATGAGCAGTTCTTC
CASSLSVLGDGIGYNEQFF
>TRBV20-1|TRBD2|TRBJ2-7|many
TGCAGTGCTTGGGGACTAGCGGGTAACTCCTACGAGCAGTACTTC
CSAWGLAGNSYEQYF
>TRBV11-2|-|TRBJ2-3|many
TGTGCCAGCAGCTTAGATGGGCTCACAGATACGCAGTATTTT
CASSLDGLTDTQYF
>TRBV3-1|-|TRBJ1-1|many
TGTGCCAGCAGCCAAGTCGGCAGGGTGTACACTGAAGCTTTCTTT
CASSQVGRVYTEAFF
>TRBV11-2|TRBD2|TRBJ2-2|many
TGTGCCAGCAGCGAGAACCCAGCGGGAGGTAACGGGGAGCTGTTTTTT
CASSENPAGGNGELFF
>TRBV12-5|-|TRBJ1-3|many
TGTGCTAGTGGTTTGGTATTGGGAGTCAACACCATATATTTT
CASGLVLGVNTIYF
>TRBV2|TRBD1|TRBJ1-1|many
TGTGCCGGCGGACAGGGACCGAACACTGAAGCTTTCTTT
CAGGQGPNTEAFF
>TRBV11-2|-|TRBJ2-4|few
TGTGCCAGCAGACAGGCAGGGGATGACATTCAGTACTTC
CASRQAGDDIQYF
>TRBV24-1|-|TRBJ2-7|-
TGTGCCACCAGTCAAACGGTGCGGGGCGAGCAGTACTTC
CATSQTVRGEQYF
>TRBV29-1|-|TRBJ2-7|medium-sized
TGCAGCGTTTACCTGGCAGCTGCGGCCTACGAGCAGTACTTC
CSVYLAAAAYEQYF
>TRBV6-1|-|TRBJ1-1|few
TGTGCCAGCGAACGGGTCTCGGGGTTCACTGAAGCTTTCTTT
CASERVSGFTEAFF
>TRBV20-1|TRBD2|TRBJ2-3|many
TGCAGTGCTAGCGCAGGACTAGCGGGAGATACTGATACGCAGTATTTT
CSASAGLAGDTDTQYF
>TRBV27|-|TRBJ2-6|many
TGTGCCAGCAGTCCCCTGGCCGCAGGGGCCAACGTCCTGACTTTC
CASSPLAAGANVLTF